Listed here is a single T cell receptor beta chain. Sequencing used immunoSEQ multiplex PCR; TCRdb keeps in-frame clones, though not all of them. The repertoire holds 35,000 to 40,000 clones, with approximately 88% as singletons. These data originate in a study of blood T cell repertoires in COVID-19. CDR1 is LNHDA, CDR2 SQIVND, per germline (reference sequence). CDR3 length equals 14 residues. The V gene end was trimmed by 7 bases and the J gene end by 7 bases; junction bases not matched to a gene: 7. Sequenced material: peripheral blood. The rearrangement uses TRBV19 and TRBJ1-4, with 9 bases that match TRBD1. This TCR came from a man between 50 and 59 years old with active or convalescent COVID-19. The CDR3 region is CASTHRGQVEKLFF. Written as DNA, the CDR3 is TGTGCCAGTACCCACAGGGGGCAAGTTGAAAAACTGTTTTTT. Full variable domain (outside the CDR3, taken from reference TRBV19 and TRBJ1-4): DGGITQSPKYLFRKEGQNVTLSCEQNLNHDAMYWYRQDPGQGLRLIYYSQIVNDFQKGDIAEGYSVSREKKESFPLTVTSAQKNPTAFYLCASTHRGQVEKLFFGSGTQLSVL.